Shown below are 15 T cell receptor beta chains from a single sample sequenced in a study. Cells sorted as Tregs were CD4+, CD25+ and CD127-/low. TCRdb ran MiXCR on the 5' RACE reads and lists one entry per CDR3 protein. The table lists 35,000 to 50,000 distinct CDR3 sequences, approximately 23% of them singletons. The sequenced sample consisted of Tregs sorted from a lymph node. The receptors come from a female donor with breast cancer.

This clonotype was seen many times. The chain carries TRBV5-5 and TRBJ2-7; no reliable D call. Trimming left V 0 bases short and J 3 bases short, with 1 base between. Germline CDR1 is SGHKS and CDR2 is YYEKEE (reference sequence). CDR3 size: 11 residues. The chain's CDR3 is CASSLDYEQYF. The CDR3 region has the DNA TGTGCCAGCAGCTTGGACTACGAGCAGTACTTC.

This chain joins TRBV6-6 and TRBJ1-1; TRBD1 might be the D (6 bases). CDR3 size: 15 residues. V gave up 5 bases and J gave up 4 bases, with 17 bases separating them. Germline V gene data show CDR1 as MNHNY and CDR2 as SVGAGI (reference sequence). CDR3 nucleotide sequence: TGTGCCAGCAGTCAACAGCTACAGGGCTTCACTGAAGCTTTCTTT. It codes for CASSQQLQGFTEAFF.

The gene calls are TRBV5-1 and TRBJ1-1; D remains ambiguous. The germline gives CDR1 SGHRS, CDR2 YFSETQ. The V end lost 4 bases, the J end lost 4 bases, and 14 bases lay between the germline ends. The CDR3 totals 14 residues. Here the CDR3 DNA reads TGCGCCAGCAGCCTCGTCGCAGAGTCCACTGAAGCTTTCTTT. Encoded protein: CASSLVAESTEAFF.

V gene TRBV7-9 combines with J gene TRBJ2-3, with D possibly being TRBD1 (6 bases). Per germline, CDR1 SEHNR and CDR2 FQNEAQ (reference sequence). The CDR3 runs 15 residues. The V end was cut by 1 base, the J end by 3 bases, with 11 bases between. Here the CDR3 DNA reads TGTGCCAGCAGCTTAGTGGGACAAAAGACAGATACGCAGTATTTT. Protein sequence: CASSLVGQKTDTQYF.

V is TRBV7-3 and J is TRBJ2-2; 9 positions agree with TRBD1. Trimming at V came to 3 bases and at J to 3 bases, leaving 2 bases not matched to a gene. There are 15 residues in the CDR3. Per germline, CDR1 SGHTA and CDR2 FQGTGA. The CDR3 loop reads CASSFTGGDTGELFF. CDR3 DNA sequence: TGTGCCAGCAGCTTTACAGGGGGCGACACCGGGGAGCTGTTTTTT.

Points on this clonotype: This could be a read error, since a much larger clone is one nucleotide away. The chain is built from TRBV20-1 and TRBJ2-7, with D uncertain. The CDR3 runs to 13 residues. CDR1 and CDR2 (germline): DFQATT, SNEGSKA (reference sequence). V was clipped by 0 bases and J by 9 bases, with 15 bases between them. The CDR3, as DNA: TGCAGTGCTAGAGACGGACGGTATTTCGGGCAGTACTTC. Its protein product is CSARDGRYFGQYF.

In regard to this clonotype: A much larger clone lies a single base off, so this may be a read error. This chain links TRBV20-1 with TRBJ2-3; D is unresolved. The germline V gene has CDR1 DFQATT and CDR2 SNEGSKA (reference sequence). This CDR3 is built from 14 residues. The CDR3 spells CSPIIASRIDTQYF. CDR3 nucleotides: TGCAGCCCGATAATAGCTAGTCGGATAGATACGCAGTATTTT.

At least ten counts were recorded for this clonotype. This sequence joins TRBV4-1 and TRBJ1-2, with TRBD1 matching over 8 bases. The germline CDR1 and CDR2 sequences are MGHRA and YSYEKL. CDR3 size: 14 residues. The V gene end was trimmed by 1 base and the J gene end by 6 bases; junction bases not matched to a gene: 4. CDR3 region: CASSQATGVDGYTF. CDR3 nucleotides: TGCGCCAGCAGCCAAGCGACAGGGGTCGATGGCTACACCTTC.

The chain combines TRBV11-2 with TRBJ2-1, with D possibly being TRBD2 (6 bases). Germline values: CDR1 SGHAT, CDR2 FQNNGV. The CDR3 is made up of 16 amino acids. V dropped 5 bases and J dropped 4 bases, with 18 bases sitting between them. The CDR3 is CASSTFSGASYNEQFF. The CDR3 DNA follows: TGTGCCAGCAGCACCTTTTCGGGAGCGTCGTACAATGAGCAGTTCTTC.

For this clonotype: A clone one base away is much larger, so this may be a read error. The chain carries TRBV5-1 and TRBJ2-1; D is ambiguous. The V end was cut by 2 bases, the J end by 6 bases, with 9 bases between. This CDR3 comprises 13 residues. The germline V gene has CDR1 SGHRS and CDR2 YFSETQ. The CDR3 protein is CASSFGQANEQFF. The CDR3 bases are TGCGCCAGCAGCTTTGGTCAGGCCAATGAGCAGTTCTTC.

The V gene is TRBV4-2, the J gene TRBJ1-1; 7 nucleotides match TRBD1. The germline V gene encodes CDR1 LGHNA and CDR2 YNFKEQ. Trimming took 1 base from V and 0 from J; bases not matched to a gene: 2. This CDR3 spans 15 amino acids. The CDR3 region has the DNA TGTGCCAGCAGCCAAGCCACAGGGGTGAACACTGAAGCTTTCTTT. Amino acid sequence: CASSQATGVNTEAFF.

The chain links TRBV27 to TRBJ2-1, with 12 bases fitting TRBD2. The J segment lost 0 bases and the V segment lost 3 bases, leaving 12 bases of the junction unmatched. CDR1 and CDR2 (germline): MNHEY, SMNVEV (reference sequence). The CDR3 is 20 amino acids. CDR3 in DNA: TGTGCCAGCAGTTTCCGTGGACTAGCGGGATTCTCTAGCTCCTACAATGAGCAGTTCTTC. It specifies CASSFRGLAGFSSSYNEQFF.

The V call is TRBV20-1, the J call TRBJ2-7, with 7 bases matching TRBD1. CDR3 length: 13 residues. V gave up 6 bases and J gave up 4 bases; unmatched junction bases: 9. Germline V gene data show CDR1 as DFQATT and CDR2 as SNEGSKA (reference sequence). The CDR3 coding sequence is TGCAGTGCAACCGGACAGGTTGGTTACGAGCAGTACTTC. Protein product: CSATGQVGYEQYF.

Worth noting for this clonotype: Since no conserved phenylalanine or tryptophan closes the CDR3, a read error is the likely cause. The gene calls are TRBV7-3 and TRBJ2-7; 10 nucleotides agree with TRBD2. The germline CDR1 and CDR2 sequences are SGHTA and FQGTGA. Losses at the gene ends were 2 bases for V and 5 bases for J; bases not matched to a gene: 9. CDR3 length: 16 residues. CDR3 in amino acids: CASSLAPAGGVDEQYS. In DNA, the CDR3 is TGTGCCAGCAGCTTAGCCCCAGCGGGAGGGGTCGACGAGCAGTACTCC.

This clonotype occurred many times. The chain couples TRBV20-1 to TRBJ1-1; D gene ambiguous. Germline CDR1 is DFQATT and CDR2 is SNEGSKA (reference sequence). The CDR3 has 16 amino acids. Trimming took off 1 base at V and 1 base at J, with 16 bases between the two ends. The CDR3 DNA follows: TGCAGTGCTAGAGTCCTTGGGCAATTGGGGAACACTGAAGCTTTCTTT. Protein product: CSARVLGQLGNTEAFF.